Listed here are 25 T cell receptor beta chains from one sample, sequenced in a study of beta chain features in type 1 diabetes. The study, taken as a whole, reports: In all four CD4+ subsets, TCRB CDR3 length was significantly, moderately reduced in type 1 diabetes.

No antigens are known for them. Of the isolated RNA, all was reverse transcribed, and so the sequenced material was expressed TCRB transcripts. Only in-frame clones appear in the TCRdb table, and some are missing; sequencing was by immunoSEQ multiplex PCR. The sample lists 500,000 to 650,000 clones, around an eighth seen once, with approximately 0.11% in the top ten. Sequenced material: naive CD4+ T cells from blood. Source of these receptors: a man aged 25-40 years with type 1 diabetes.

In its sample, this clone was seen a few times. The rearrangement uses TRBV5-1 and TRBJ2-6, with D uncertain. Trimming removed 0 bases at V and 5 bases at J, with 6 bases between. This CDR3 region has 14 residues. Germline CDR1 SGHRS, CDR2 YFSETQ. The CDR3 DNA sequence: TGCGCCAGCAGCTTGGGCGACAGGGCCAACGTCCTGACTTTC. Amino acid sequence: CASSLGDRANVLTF.

This clone was found many times. CDR3 nucleotides: TGCGCCAGCAGCCCGGGACTAGCGGGGGCAGATACGCAGTATTTT. The encoded protein is CASSPGLAGADTQYF. The chain links TRBV4-3 to TRBJ2-3; the match to TRBD2 covers 14 bases. V lost 4 bases to trimming and J lost 4 bases; unmatched junction nucleotides: 1. This CDR3 is built from 15 residues. Per germline, CDR1 LGHNA and CDR2 YSLEER.

There are a few counts of this clone. This chain connects TRBV9 to TRBJ2-6; D gene uncertain. This CDR3 is 13 amino acids long. V was trimmed by 3 bases and J by 2 bases, leaving 3 bases between them. CDR1 and CDR2 (germline): SGDLS, YYNGEE. The CDR3 loop is CASSATGANVLTF. DNA of the CDR3: TGTGCCAGCAGCGCGACTGGGGCCAACGTCCTGACTTTC. Complete variable domain (other parts from reference TRBV9 and TRBJ2-6): DSGVTQTPKHLITATGQRVTLRCSPRSGDLSVYWYQQSLDQGLQFLIQYYNGEERAKGNILERFSAQQFPDLHSELNLSSLELGDSALYFCASSATGANVLTFGAGSRLTVL.

V gene TRBV14 combines with J gene TRBJ2-2; D tentatively fits TRBD1 or TRBD2 (6 bases each). With 6 bases removed from V and 6 bases from J, the gap between germline ends came to 14 bases. The CDR3 loop spans 14 amino acids. CDR1 and CDR2 from the germline V gene are SGHDN and FVKESK. The CDR3 DNA follows: TGTGCCAGCAGACACGGGGGCTGGGCCGGGGAGCTGTTTTTT. Translating gives CASRHGGWAGELFF.

The rearrangement uses TRBV11-3 and TRBJ2-5, with TRBD2 matching 10 bases. CDR1 is SGHNT and CDR2 is YENEEA in the germline V gene. The V and J ends lost 1 base and 5 bases, in that order; junction bases with no gene match: 4. CDR3 length: 15 residues. The CDR3 DNA is TGTGCCAGCAGCTTAGGGCTAGCGGGGGCCGAGACCCAGTACTTC. The encoded protein is CASSLGLAGAETQYF.

This clone was observed a handful of times. The chain carries TRBV2 and TRBJ2-7, with a tentative D call TRBD1 (5 bases). The ends were cut back, 5 bases at V and 3 bases at J, with 8 bases in the middle. Germline lookup yields CDR1 SNHLY and CDR2 FYNNEI. CDR3 length: 12 residues. CDR3 sequence reads: CASSIDSYEQYF. The CDR3 region has the DNA TGTGCCAGCAGTATAGACAGCTACGAGCAGTACTTC.

Remarks on this clone: The identical CDR3 is also encoded by other nucleotide sequences in the sample. V gene TRBV29-1 combines with J gene TRBJ2-3, with 9 bases that match TRBD1. V trimming: 6 bases; J trimming: 3 bases; junction bases outside the gene matches: 1. Per the germline V gene, CDR1 is SQVTM and CDR2 is ANQGSEA. The length of the CDR3 is 12 residues. This CDR3 is CSVDRGTDTQYF. CDR3 nucleotides: TGCAGCGTGGACAGGGGTACAGATACGCAGTATTTT.

The chain recombines TRBV5-6 with TRBJ1-6; TRBD1 might be the D (5 bases). The CDR3 consists of 13 residues. CDR1 SGHDT and CDR2 YYEEEE come from the germline V gene. V was pared by 2 bases and J by 10 bases, with 10 bases between. CDR3 coding DNA: TGTGCCAGCAGCTTCAGGGTAGGGTCACCCCTCCACTTT. Protein sequence: CASSFRVGSPLHF.

The rearrangement joins TRBV5-8 to TRBJ1-6; D is possibly TRBD1 (6 bases). Germline CDR1 is SGHTS and CDR2 is YDEGEE. V was cut by 4 bases and J by 8 bases, with 19 bases left in between. The CDR3 extends over 16 amino acids. DNA for the CDR3: TGTGCCAGCAGCCTGGGACATAACTATAGAGATTCACCCCTCCACTTT. Residues: CASSLGHNYRDSPLHF.

The chain has TRBV4-2 and TRBJ1-2; D might be TRBD1 (5 bases). V was cut by 4 bases and J by 2 bases, with 14 bases left in between. This CDR3 is built from 15 residues. Germline-derived CDR1 and CDR2 are LGHNA and YNFKEQ. The CDR3, as DNA: TGTGCCAGCAGCCTCGAGAGCAGGGACAACTATGGCTACACCTTC. Translation: CASSLESRDNYGYTF.

The rearrangement uses TRBV4-3 and TRBJ1-1, with 12 bases that match TRBD1. Germline CDR1 reads LGHNA; CDR2 reads YSLEER. With V trimmed by 1 base and J by 5 bases, 2 bases remained unmatched. The CDR3 length is 15 residues. Here the CDR3 reads CASSQGDRGRTEAFF. The CDR3 region has the DNA TGCGCCAGCAGCCAAGGGGACAGGGGGCGGACTGAAGCTTTCTTT.

This clone was found a few times. This rearrangement joins TRBV28 to TRBJ1-3; TRBD1 is a possible D gene (5 bases). Trimming took off 7 bases at V and 0 bases at J, with 7 bases between the two ends. The CDR3 runs 13 residues. From germline, CDR1 is MDHEN and CDR2 SYDVKM. The CDR3 DNA is TGTGCCAGCACCGACAGCTCTGGAAACACCATATATTTT. It is translated as CASTDSSGNTIYF.

V gene TRBV2 combines with J gene TRBJ1-5; a weak D match, TRBD1 (6 bases). CDR1 is SNHLY, CDR2 FYNNEI, per germline. This CDR3 is 15 amino acids long. Trimming removed 7 bases from V and 5 bases from J, with 18 bases in between. CDR3 region: CASTGDLVGHQPQHF. In DNA, the CDR3 is TGTGCCAGCACAGGGGACCTTGTGGGGCATCAGCCCCAGCATTTT.

This clone was observed a few times. V and J are TRBV11-2 and TRBJ1-1; possibly TRBD1 for D (6 bases). V lost 4 bases to trimming and J lost 5 bases, with 14 bases between them. The CDR3 loop spans 14 amino acids. Germline-derived CDR1 and CDR2 are SGHAT and FQNNGV. CDR3 DNA: TGTGCCAGCAGCTCCATGGGGGCGGGGACTGAAGCTTTCTTT. Its protein product is CASSSMGAGTEAFF.

This clone has more than one count but fewer than ten. This chain connects TRBV5-4 to TRBJ2-6; D possibly corresponds to TRBD2 (5 bases). Germline CDR1 reads SGHNT; CDR2 reads YYREEE (reference sequence). The CDR3 spans 16 residues. Trimming removed 4 bases at V and 4 bases at J, with 15 bases between. CDR3 loop: CASSLGGGVGANVLTF. CDR3 nucleotides: TGTGCCAGCAGCCTCGGAGGAGGCGTGGGGGCCAACGTCCTGACTTTC.

This clone was counted between two and nine times. The rearrangement joins TRBV4-2 to TRBJ2-2, with 11 bases identical to TRBD1. Germline V gene lookup returns CDR1 LGHNA and CDR2 YNFKEQ. The J segment lost 4 bases and the V segment lost 3 bases, leaving 1 base of the junction unmatched. The CDR3 spans 15 residues. The DNA for the CDR3 is TGTGCCAGCAGCCAGGGGACAGGGGGCACCGGGGAGCTGTTTTTT. This sequence encodes CASSQGTGGTGELFF.

This chain connects TRBV7-9 to TRBJ2-7, with D tentatively TRBD1 (5 bases). In germline, CDR1 is SEHNR, CDR2 FQNEAQ (reference sequence). The CDR3 extends over 15 amino acids. Trimming stripped 3 bases from V and 2 bases from J, with 14 bases between. The CDR3 sequence is CASSLGPDTAYEQYF. CDR3 nucleotides: TGTGCCAGCAGCTTGGGCCCGGACACCGCCTACGAGCAGTACTTC.

This clone was observed a few times. This chain uses TRBV4-2 with TRBJ2-1, with 9 nucleotides matching TRBD1. The CDR3 totals 15 residues. Germline V gives CDR1 LGHNA, CDR2 YNFKEQ. J gave up 5 bases and V 4 bases, and 6 bases lay outside the gene matches. In nucleotides, the CDR3 is TGTGCCAGCAGCCCTCCGGGACAGGGAAACAATGAGCAGTTCTTC. Translated, it gives CASSPPGQGNNEQFF.

This clone showed up just a few times. This chain connects TRBV15 to TRBJ2-1; possible D gene TRBD1, 6 bases. This CDR3 is built from 14 residues. CDR1 LNHNV and CDR2 YYDKDF come from the germline V gene (reference sequence). Trimming stripped 3 bases from V and 6 bases from J, with 12 bases between. DNA of the CDR3: TGTGCCACCAGCAGCCGGGACACTTCCAATGAGCAGTTCTTC. Translating gives CATSSRDTSNEQFF.

This sequence joins TRBV9 and TRBJ2-5; TRBD2 matches at 10 bases. The germline V gene encodes CDR1 SGDLS and CDR2 YYNGEE. Trimming removed 2 bases from V and 3 bases from J; junction bases left unmatched: 4. This CDR3 contains 15 residues. The CDR3 loop reads CASSVASGGKETQYF. CDR3 bases: TGTGCCAGCAGCGTGGCTAGCGGGGGTAAAGAGACCCAGTACTTC.

The chain combines TRBV6-6 with TRBJ2-5; 10 bases line up with TRBD1. The CDR3 covers 15 residues. The germline V gene encodes CDR1 MNHNY and CDR2 SVGAGI (reference sequence). V trimming: 5 bases; J trimming: 5 bases; junction bases outside the gene matches: 8. This CDR3 is CASSHRTGGWETQYF. Written as DNA, the CDR3 is TGTGCCAGCAGTCATCGGACAGGGGGTTGGGAGACCCAGTACTTC.

Remarks on this clone: The same CDR3 also results from other DNA sequences found in this sample. The V call is TRBV7-2, the J call TRBJ2-1, with 8 bases identical to TRBD2. CDR1 is SGHTA, CDR2 FQGNSA, per germline. The CDR3 totals 15 residues. V trimming: 0 bases; J trimming: 7 bases; junction bases outside the gene matches: 5. This CDR3 reads CASSLAGTRGNEQFF. In DNA form, the CDR3 reads TGTGCCAGCAGCTTAGCAGGGACTAGGGGGAATGAGCAGTTCTTC.

This clone has just a few counts. The same CDR3 can be traced to other DNA sequences in this sample. The chain is built from TRBV2 and TRBJ1-3; D call uncertain. This CDR3 region has 13 residues. The V gene lost 6 bases and the J gene lost 0 bases, with 6 bases spanning the gap. CDR1 and CDR2 from the germline V gene are SNHLY and FYNNEI. CDR3 nucleotide sequence: TGTGCCAGCAGGGCCGACTCTGGAAACACCATATATTTT. Encoded protein: CASRADSGNTIYF. Variable domain in full (rest from reference TRBV2 and TRBJ1-3): EPEVTQTPSHQVTQMGQEVILRCVPISNHLYFYWYRQILGQKVEFLVSFYNNEISEKSEIFDDQFSVERPDGSNFTLKIRSTKLEDSAMYFCASRADSGNTIYFGEGSWLTVV.

The J gene is TRBJ1-2, the V gene TRBV13; tentatively, D is TRBD1 (5 bases). The CDR3 sequence is 15 residues long. The germline V gene has CDR1 PRHDT and CDR2 FYEKMQ (reference sequence). V was clipped by 1 base and J by 0 bases, with 9 bases between them. The CDR3: CASSLEGISNYGYTF. The CDR3 DNA reads as TGTGCCAGCAGCTTAGAGGGGATCTCTAACTATGGCTACACCTTC.

This clone was seen only a few times. The chain combines TRBV19 with TRBJ2-1, with D possibly matching TRBD1 (6 bases). Deletions cut 2 bases from V and 0 bases from J, with 17 bases between. Germline CDR1 reads LNHDA; CDR2 reads SQIVND (reference sequence). CDR3 size: 18 residues. CDR3 amino acids: CASSIRPSPGASYNEQFF. The CDR3 bases are TGTGCCAGTAGTATAAGGCCCTCCCCAGGGGCCTCCTACAATGAGCAGTTCTTC.